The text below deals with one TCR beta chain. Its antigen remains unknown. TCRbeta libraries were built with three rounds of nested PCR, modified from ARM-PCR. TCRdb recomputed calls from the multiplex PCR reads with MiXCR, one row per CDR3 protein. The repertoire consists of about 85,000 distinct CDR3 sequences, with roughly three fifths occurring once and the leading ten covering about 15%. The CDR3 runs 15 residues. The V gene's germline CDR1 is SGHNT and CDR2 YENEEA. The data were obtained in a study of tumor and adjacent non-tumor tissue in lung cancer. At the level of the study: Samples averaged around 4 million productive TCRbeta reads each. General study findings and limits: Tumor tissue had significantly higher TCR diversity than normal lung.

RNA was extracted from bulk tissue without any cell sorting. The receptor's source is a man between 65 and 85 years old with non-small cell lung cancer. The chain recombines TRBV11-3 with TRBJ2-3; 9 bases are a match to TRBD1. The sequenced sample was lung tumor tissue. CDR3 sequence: CTNSVGTGSTDTQYF. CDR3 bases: TGTACCAACAGCGTTGGGACAGGGAGCACAGATACGCAGTATTTT.